This T cell receptor (beta chain) derives from a study of blood T cell repertoires in COVID-19 (dated by TCRdb to the early 2020s). Looking at the study overall: Collaborator samples came from the United States, Italy and Spain and covered acute and convalescent phases of COVID-19. The material from the prospective study consisted of cDNA or gDNA derived from T cells, B-cell-depleted T cells, or PBMCs. Subjects who had been exposed to COVID-19, were actively infected with it, or had recovered from it provided the deeply sampled blood TCRbeta repertoires that made up the dataset. The repertoires were released in a freely available public database meant as a resource for research on the immune response to SARS-CoV-2. The samples were drawn from two sources: the first 160 participants of the ongoing ImmuneRACE study, and 1,200 or so subjects contributed by 6 global collaborators. The sample metadata nearly always contained a de-identified subject ID, COVID-19 status, age in years and sex. HLA class I and class II types, where available, came from metadata supplied by the sample provider rather than from assay-based typing. General conclusions and limits of the study: The quantity of clinical and demographic metadata differed by source and by participant and was supplied without curation.

Each collaborating institution followed its own protocols to collect whole blood in K2EDTA tubes. Collaborator samples were shipped for TCRbeta analysis as frozen whole blood, isolated PBMCs, or DNA extracted from either sample type. The CDR3 starts with the cysteine, ends with the phenylalanine, and has 19 residues. Kept here is only the CDR3 DNA, which spans 57 bases and is read in frame from base 1. Sequences SGHTA (CDR1) and FQGTGA (CDR2) are obtained from the germline V gene. V ends up 4 bases short and J 1 base short, with an unmatched junction base count of 15. TCRbeta CDR3 regions were amplified from genomic DNA using the immunoSEQ Assay, a bias-controlled multiplex PCR. Processing in the source paper ran as follows. The number of nucleated cells in each sample was estimated from the amplification of reference gene primers within the assay. Sequence reads were collapsed and filtered to measure the absolute abundance of every unique TCRbeta CDR3 rearrangement. For each sample, productive Simpson clonality was calculated as the square root of Simpson's diversity index over productive rearrangements. In its TCRdb copy, this immuneACCESS table keeps in-frame sequences only and misses some clones. Where compared with another copy, unresolved V genes explain less than half of these, and the others have no known cause. The V and J calls and clone size come from that table; D and trimming were worked out from the DNA. For this sample the table gives tens of thousands of clones, of which over 80% were detected only once. 3.5% of the sample is taken by the ten largest.

With regard to this clone: This clone's antigen is unknown. Per-base quality was not reported, and no clone a single base away is much larger than it.

The sample taken for sequencing was peripheral blood. The receptor's source is a human donor in a cohort sampled during active COVID-19. The chain is encoded by TRBV7-3 joined to TRBJ2-3; 9 bases in between match TRBD2. The CDR3 in this case is CASSSGGIAGALRTDTQYF. Here is the DNA: TGTGCCAGCAGCTCAGGGGGGATAGCGGGGGCCCTCCGCACAGATACGCAGTATTTT.